This T cell receptor (beta chain) was sequenced in a study of T-cell memory formation after mild COVID-19. In the study overall: TCR clusters were mostly confined to one donor each. General observations from the study: For contracting clones, CD4+ ones sat mainly in CM and EM, CD8+ in EMRA. A second wave expanding day 15 to 37 was CD4+-biased; contracting clones were balanced.

In regard to this clonotype: Its target is unknown.

The germline V and J ends were trimmed by 3 bases and 2 bases, with 13 bases remaining between them. This CDR3 is 15 amino acids long. Looked up from germline, CDR1 is SEHNR and CDR2 is FQNEAQ (reference sequence). From 5'RACE with constant-segment primers came TCR alpha and TCR beta cDNA libraries that carried sample barcodes and UMIs. Each CDR3 protein is one row after TCRdb ran MiXCR on the 5' RACE reads. The sample has 140,000 to 150,000 distinct CDR3 sequences, about 6.1% seen once. The V call is TRBV7-9, the J call TRBJ2-5; D gene ambiguous. This sequence originates from an adult woman who had mild COVID-19 (a few samples of this study predate the infection). Cell type and time point are not known. Specimen: PBMCs or a T cell subset sorted from them (not recorded which). CDR3 residues: CASSFQRNSQETQYF. The CDR3 DNA is TGTGCCAGCAGCTTCCAGAGGAATTCGCAAGAGACCCAGTACTTC.